Following are 30 T cell receptor beta chains from one sample sequenced in a study of blood T cells in healthy people across ages. Then a second PCR, running roughly 7 to 11 cycles, was carried out with a sample-barcoded 5' primer and a J-beta primer mix. TCRdb re-analysed the 5' RACE reads in MiXCR, keeping a single row per CDR3 protein. The sample holds over a million distinct CDR3 sequences; roughly 45% are singletons and the top ten take 15% to 20%. The sequenced sample was blood. The receptors come from a woman aged 60-75 years in good health.

The CDR3, as DNA: TGTGCCAGCAGCCAAGAACCCCACGGGACCCAGTACTTC. This translates into CASSQEPHGTQYF. J is TRBJ2-5 and V is TRBV14; no clear D gene. Germline lookup yields CDR1 SGHDN and CDR2 FVKESK. Trimming cost V 0 bases and J 7 bases, with 9 bases left between them. The CDR3 runs 13 residues.

In regard to this clonotype: Just one base apart from a much larger clone, this may be a read error. This chain uses TRBV4-1 with TRBJ2-4; TRBD2 matches 7 bases. Germline CDR1 and CDR2: MGHRA and YSYEKL. This CDR3 has 18 residues. CDR3 residues: CASSQLPQLALAKNTQYF. The CDR3 bases are TGCGCCAGCAGCCAACTTCCCCAACTAGCGCTAGCCAAAAACACTCAGTACTTC.

The chain has TRBV15 and TRBJ2-1, with D possibly being TRBD1 (6 bases). The CDR3 is 16 amino acids. Germline V gives CDR1 LNHNV, CDR2 YYDKDF (reference sequence). Trimming cost V 7 bases and J 2 bases, with 18 bases left between them. CDR3 nucleotide sequence: TGTGCCACCAAATATGCTCCGGGACATACCTACAATGAGCAGTTCTTC. It encodes CATKYAPGHTYNEQFF.

This chain connects TRBV6-4 to TRBJ2-7, with 7 nucleotides matching TRBD1. Germline-derived CDR1 and CDR2 are MRHNA and SNTAGT. This CDR3 has 15 residues. The V segment lost 4 bases and the J segment 5 bases; nucleotides outside the gene matches: 11. CDR3 region: CASSVPTGTLHEQYF. The DNA of the CDR3 is TGTGCCAGCAGTGTCCCGACAGGGACGCTCCACGAGCAGTACTTC.

V usage is TRBV2 and J usage is TRBJ2-7, with 9 nucleotides matching TRBD1. The junction had 8 bases not matched to a gene; V was cut back by 6 bases and J by 2 bases. Germline loops: CDR1 SNHLY, CDR2 FYNNEI. The CDR3 sequence is 15 residues long. CDR3 protein: CASRGDRVSTYEQYF. The CDR3 DNA reads TGTGCCAGCAGGGGGGACAGGGTCTCTACCTACGAGCAGTACTTC. Together with reference TRBV2 and TRBJ2-7, the CDR3 gives the full variable domain: EPEVTQTPSHQVTQMGQEVILRCVPISNHLYFYWYRQILGQKVEFLVSFYNNEISEKSEIFDDQFSVERPDGSNFTLKIRSTKLEDSAMYFCASRGDRVSTYEQYFGPGTRLTVT.

The genes are TRBV20-1 and TRBJ2-3; unclear D gene. With 0 bases removed from V and 6 bases from J, the gap between germline ends came to 10 bases. The CDR3 runs 13 residues. The germline V gene encodes CDR1 DFQATT and CDR2 SNEGSKA (reference sequence). The CDR3 coding sequence is TGCAGTGCTAGAGAACCAGGCTTTGATACGCAGTATTTT. It is translated as CSAREPGFDTQYF.

This clonotype was observed a few times. The chain employs TRBV20-1 and TRBJ2-1; a possible D gene is TRBD2 (5 bases). With 0 bases removed from V and 9 bases from J, the gap between germline ends came to 15 bases. The CDR3 sequence is 14 residues long. The germline gives CDR1 DFQATT, CDR2 SNEGSKA (reference sequence). The CDR3: CSARDPLANGEQFF. The CDR3 DNA follows: TGCAGTGCTAGAGATCCCCTAGCTAACGGTGAGCAGTTCTTC.

The chain joins TRBV20-1 to TRBJ2-5, with D hard to call. The J call may be incorrect, as the DNA end agrees better with TRBJ2-7. Germline V lookup: CDR1 DFQATT, CDR2 SNEGSKA (reference sequence). CDR3 length: 12 amino acids. Here the CDR3 reads CSARDVIYEQYF. CDR3 in DNA: TGCAGTGCTAGAGATGTAATTTACGAGCAGTACTTC.

The rearrangement uses TRBV7-9 and TRBJ2-1, with 9 bases identical to TRBD2. CDR3 length: 14 amino acids. Germline CDR1 is SEHNR and CDR2 is FQNEAQ (reference sequence). The V gene end was trimmed by 6 bases and the J gene end by 6 bases; junction bases not matched to a gene: 6. The CDR3 sequence is CASSRASGTNEQFF. CDR3 DNA: TGTGCCAGCAGTCGGGCTAGCGGGACCAATGAGCAGTTCTTC.

V is TRBV29-1 and J is TRBJ2-4, with D possibly being TRBD2 (5 bases). This CDR3 contains 13 residues. V was pared by 7 bases and J by 9 bases, with 19 bases between. Germline assignment: CDR1 SQVTM and CDR2 ANQGSEA. Here the CDR3 reads CSAGRSEGGIQYF. For the CDR3, the DNA is TGCAGCGCCGGGCGGAGCGAGGGCGGCATTCAGTACTTC.

This chain connects TRBV5-1 to TRBJ2-7, with 7 bases lining up with TRBD2. The J call could be wrong; TRBJ2-1 is a better fit for the DNA end. Germline V gene data show CDR1 as SGHRS and CDR2 as YFSETQ. The CDR3 runs to 14 residues. CDR3 residues: CASSLEAGMGEQFF. CDR3 nucleotides: TGCGCCAGCAGCTTGGAAGCGGGGATGGGTGAGCAGTTCTTC.

The chain has TRBV20-1 and TRBJ2-1; 8 nucleotides agree with TRBD2. CDR1 and CDR2 from the germline V gene are DFQATT and SNEGSKA (reference sequence). With V trimmed by 7 bases and J by 4 bases, 12 bases remained unmatched. This CDR3 is 15 amino acids long. CDR3 protein: CSGGGSGRLYNEQFF. CDR3 DNA sequence: TGCAGTGGGGGGGGGAGCGGGAGACTGTACAATGAGCAGTTCTTC.

Here the CDR3 reads CASSHRGDCNEQFF. The CDR3 DNA is TGTGCCAGCAGCCACCGGGGGGACTGCAATGAGCAGTTCTTC. The J gene is TRBJ2-1, the V gene TRBV3-1; 7 nucleotides agree with TRBD2. Losses at the gene ends were 3 bases for V and 6 bases for J; bases not matched to a gene: 5. Germline V gives CDR1 LGHDT, CDR2 YNNKEL (reference sequence). The CDR3 length is 14 residues.

The chain couples TRBV20-1 to TRBJ2-3, with 9 nucleotides matching TRBD2. The germline CDR1 and CDR2 sequences are DFQATT and SNEGSKA (reference sequence). The CDR3 is 15 amino acids. J lost 0 bases, V lost 3 bases, and 4 bases had no gene match. CDR3 residues: CSARGGRGSTDTQYF. The CDR3 DNA sequence: TGCAGTGCTAGGGGCGGGAGGGGTAGCACAGATACGCAGTATTTT.

This chain links TRBV2 with TRBJ1-2; TRBD1 is a possible D gene (5 bases). This CDR3 contains 13 residues. Germline V gene sequence: CDR1 SNHLY, CDR2 FYNNEI. With 6 bases removed from V and 8 bases from J, the gap between germline ends came to 16 bases. CDR3 amino acids: CASRTDTTGGYTF. The CDR3 DNA sequence: TGTGCCAGCAGAACCGACACCACAGGCGGCTACACCTTC.

The rearrangement joins TRBV7-9 to TRBJ1-2, with D tentatively TRBD1 (6 bases). The CDR3 is 13 residues long. Trimming stripped 1 base from V and 6 bases from J, with 9 bases between. Germline V gene lookup returns CDR1 SEHNR and CDR2 FQNEAQ (reference sequence). CDR3 sequence (DNA): TGTGCCAGCAGCTTAGTTGGGGGCGATGGCTACACCTTC. This gives the protein CASSLVGGDGYTF.

This clonotype was counted between two and nine times. The chain has TRBV11-2 and TRBJ2-3; 8 nucleotides align to TRBD1. With V trimmed by 2 bases and J by 2 bases, 3 bases remained unmatched. The length of the CDR3 is 15 residues. Germline CDR1 SGHAT, CDR2 FQNNGV. The DNA for the CDR3 is TGTGCCAGCAGCTTACAGGGGGCCTTCACAGATACGCAGTATTTT. This encodes CASSLQGAFTDTQYF.

V usage is TRBV2 and J usage is TRBJ2-2; D is perhaps TRBD1 (6 bases). The CDR3 totals 16 residues. Trimming shortened V by 9 bases and J by 4 bases, and 21 bases separated the two germline ends. CDR1 is SNHLY and CDR2 is FYNNEI in the germline V gene. The CDR3 sequence: CASRRGVTSSTGELFF. The CDR3 nucleotides read TGTGCCAGTCGCAGGGGAGTAACGAGTAGCACCGGGGAGCTGTTTTTT. The full variable domain, completed using reference TRBV2 and TRBJ2-2, is EPEVTQTPSHQVTQMGQEVILRCVPISNHLYFYWYRQILGQKVEFLVSFYNNEISEKSEIFDDQFSVERPDGSNFTLKIRSTKLEDSAMYFCASRRGVTSSTGELFFGEGSRLTVL.

The rearrangement uses TRBV15 and TRBJ2-7; 7 bases are a match to TRBD2. The CDR3 runs to 16 residues. V dropped 1 base and J dropped 0; count of bases not matched to a gene: 6. CDR1 is LNHNV, CDR2 YYDKDF, per germline (reference sequence). The CDR3 nucleotides read TGTGCCACCAGCAGAGGACCCGGGACTAACTCCTACGAGCAGTACTTC. It yields the protein CATSRGPGTNSYEQYF.

This clonotype was seen a few times. This chain links TRBV7-9 with TRBJ2-5; D not certain. Germline V gives CDR1 SEHNR, CDR2 FQNEAQ (reference sequence). CDR3 size: 17 residues. The germline V and J ends were trimmed by 2 bases and 4 bases, with 20 bases remaining between them. This chain's CDR3 is CASSLWPGLVKLETQYF. CDR3 DNA sequence: TGTGCCAGCAGCTTATGGCCAGGCCTTGTAAAACTAGAGACCCAGTACTTC.

The rearrangement links TRBV24-1 to TRBJ2-5; D could derive from TRBD1 or TRBD2 (5 bases each). Deletions cut 1 base from V and 5 bases from J, with 25 bases between. This CDR3 has 19 amino acids. Germline-derived CDR1 and CDR2 are KGHDR and SFDVKD. DNA of the CDR3: TGTGCCACCAGTGATTTAGGCAGGAGGACATCCGGGACGGGGGAGACCCAGTACTTC. This encodes CATSDLGRRTSGTGETQYF.

The V and J genes are TRBV11-2 and TRBJ2-7; D gene ambiguous. This CDR3 comprises 15 residues. CDR1 is SGHAT, CDR2 FQNNGV, per germline. The germline V and J ends were trimmed by 1 base and 0 bases, with 10 bases remaining between them. The DNA of the CDR3 is TGTGCCAGCAGCTTAGGCGCTCAGCACTCCTACGAGCAGTACTTC. Protein product: CASSLGAQHSYEQYF.

V usage is TRBV11-2 and J usage is TRBJ2-6, with D tentatively TRBD1 (5 bases). Germline V CDR1 and CDR2: SGHAT, FQNNGV. Trimming pared 5 bases from V and 0 bases from J, leaving 11 bases between. The CDR3 spans 16 residues. CDR3 nucleotide sequence: TGTGCCAGCAGCGCACAGGCCGGCTCTGGGGCCAACGTCCTGACTTTC. Amino acid sequence: CASSAQAGSGANVLTF.

The V call is TRBV24-1, the J call TRBJ2-3, with D hard to call. V was shortened by 3 bases and J by 5 bases, with 11 bases between the two germline ends. Looked up from germline, CDR1 is KGHDR and CDR2 is SFDVKD. The CDR3 covers 14 residues. The CDR3 nucleotides read TGTGCCACCAGTGATCCGATAGCAGAAGATACGCAGTATTTT. Translation gives CATSDPIAEDTQYF.

The chain is built from TRBV28 and TRBJ1-2, with a weak D call TRBD1 (5 bases). CDR1 is MDHEN and CDR2 is SYDVKM in the germline V gene. The V and J ends lost 3 bases and 6 bases respectively, with 11 bases between them. The length of the CDR3 is 13 residues. In DNA, the CDR3 is TGTGCCAGCAGTTTTGGTCCAGGGAATGGCTACACCTTC. As protein: CASSFGPGNGYTF.

The rearrangement links TRBV10-3 to TRBJ1-6; 7 positions agree with TRBD1. The CDR3 is 13 residues long. CDR1 ENHRY and CDR2 SYGVKD come from the germline V gene. J lost 11 bases, V lost 6 bases, and 7 bases had no gene match. Here the CDR3 DNA reads TGTGCCATCAGCGCGGACAGGCCAGCACCCCTCCACTTT. Its translation: CAISADRPAPLHF.

The rearrangement joins TRBV7-8 to TRBJ2-4, with TRBD2 matching 10 bases. The end of the DNA fits TRBJ2-5 better, so the J call may be wrong. From germline, CDR1 is SGHVS and CDR2 FQNEAQ. This CDR3 has 15 amino acids. The CDR3 loop is CASSLDTSGKETQYF. Here the CDR3 DNA reads TGTGCCAGCAGCTTAGACACTAGCGGGAAGGAGACCCAGTACTTC.

Comments on this clonotype: This could be a read error, since a much larger clone is one nucleotide away. The rearrangement uses TRBV11-2 and TRBJ2-1; D unclear. The CDR3 totals 14 residues. V was shortened by 6 bases and J by 6 bases, with 15 bases between the two germline ends. Germline lookup yields CDR1 SGHAT and CDR2 FQNNGV. CDR3 DNA: TGTGCCAGCAGAGTCGTGGTAGGAAGCAATGAGCAGTTCTTC. This translates into CASRVVVGSNEQFF.

The rearrangement uses TRBV6-1 and TRBJ2-3; TRBD2 aligns across 7 bases. After removal of 6 bases from V and 5 bases from J, the junction contained 20 bases not matched to a gene. This CDR3 has 18 residues. In germline, CDR1 is MNHNS, CDR2 SASEGT. The CDR3 DNA follows: TGTGCCAGCAGGATATGGGCTAGCGGTATATCTCGGGGAGATACGCAGTATTTT. The encoded protein is CASRIWASGISRGDTQYF.

V is TRBV4-1 and J is TRBJ2-4; maybe TRBD2 (6 bases). Germline V gene lookup returns CDR1 MGHRA and CDR2 YSYEKL. The CDR3 runs to 16 residues. V was clipped by 0 bases and J by 13 bases, with 22 bases between them. CDR3 protein: CASSQEEASRGNEQYF. CDR3 sequence (DNA): TGCGCCAGCAGCCAAGAAGAGGCCAGCCGGGGGAATGAGCAGTACTTC.